One sample yielded the 24 T cell receptor beta chains listed below, sequenced in a study of human T cells and chemical hapten exposure. One entry per CDR3 protein, called by TCRdb with MiXCR from the RACE reads. The sample gives about 190,000 distinct CDR3 sequences, around 23% of which show up once; approximately 2.5% is in the top ten. Time point denoted: patch test 3, about 24 weeks after DPC sensitization. Treatment indicated: therapeutic diphenylcyclopropenone sensitization with weekly scalp DPC. The sequenced sample was whole blood, obtained in connection with sensitization to the hapten diphenylcyclopropenone (DPC). The source of these receptors is a woman between 35 and 50 years old with alopecia areata. Some clones in this sample may be carry-over from other donors' samples.

The chain employs TRBV20-1 and TRBJ1-6, with D unclear. This CDR3 region has 15 residues. The V gene's germline CDR1 is DFQATT and CDR2 SNEGSKA (reference sequence). V lost 3 bases and J 3 bases, leaving 12 bases between the germline ends. For the CDR3, the DNA is TGCAGTGCTAGGGGTGACGCCAGCTATAATTCACCCCTCCACTTT. The encoded protein is CSARGDASYNSPLHF.

V is TRBV29-1 and J is TRBJ1-5; no reliable D call. CDR3 size: 14 residues. The V end was cut by 5 bases, the J end by 0 bases, with 11 bases between. Germline V gene sequence: CDR1 SQVTM, CDR2 ANQGSEA. The CDR3 loop is CSVREGLSNQPQHF. In DNA, the CDR3 is TGCAGCGTTAGGGAAGGCCTTAGCAATCAGCCCCAGCATTTT. Complete variable domain (other parts from reference TRBV29-1 and TRBJ1-5): SAVISQKPSRDICQRGTSLTIQCQVDSQVTMMFWYRQQPGQSLTLIATANQGSEATYESGFVIDKFPISRPNLTFSTLTVSNMSPEDSSIYLCSVREGLSNQPQHFGDGTRLSIL.

This clonotype came up once. The chain links TRBV9 to TRBJ2-7; no firm D call. Trimming removed 0 bases from V and 2 bases from J, with 12 bases in between. In germline, CDR1 is SGDLS, CDR2 YYNGEE. The CDR3 is made up of 15 amino acids. The CDR3 is CASSVEAGGPYEQYF. CDR3 in DNA: TGTGCCAGCAGCGTAGAAGCAGGCGGTCCCTACGAGCAGTACTTC.

The J gene is TRBJ2-1, the V gene TRBV10-3, with 8 nucleotides matching TRBD2. From germline, CDR1 is ENHRY and CDR2 SYGVKD. CDR3 length equals 16 residues. J lost 5 bases, V lost 3 bases, and 9 bases had no gene match. CDR3 loop: CAISESGTRINNEQFF. The CDR3 region has the DNA TGTGCCATCAGTGAATCCGGGACTAGAATAAACAATGAGCAGTTCTTC.

The table lists this clonotype with many counts. The chain carries TRBV27 and TRBJ1-2, with a tentative D call TRBD1 (5 bases). The V end lost 5 bases, the J end lost 4 bases, and 11 bases lay between the germline ends. CDR3 length equals 13 residues. Germline values: CDR1 MNHEY, CDR2 SMNVEV (reference sequence). The CDR3 protein is CASSLEGSYGYTF. The CDR3, as DNA: TGTGCCAGCAGTCTGGAGGGGAGCTATGGCTACACCTTC.

The genes are TRBV3-1 and TRBJ2-5; 10 bases line up with TRBD2. The ends lost 7 bases at V and 3 bases at J; junction bases unmatched: 8. This CDR3 comprises 15 residues. Looked up from germline, CDR1 is LGHDT and CDR2 is YNNKEL (reference sequence). CDR3 amino acids: CASMGSSGGEETQYF. As DNA, the CDR3 is TGTGCCAGCATGGGGTCTAGCGGGGGAGAAGAGACCCAGTACTTC.

The V and J genes are TRBV7-2 and TRBJ2-7; TRBD2 matches at 7 bases. The junction had 10 bases not matched to a gene; V was cut back by 3 bases and J by 2 bases. This CDR3 has 16 amino acids. From germline, CDR1 is SGHTA and CDR2 FQGNSA. As DNA, the CDR3 is TGTGCCAGCAGCTTGATTCGGGGGGTCCCACCCTACGAGCAGTACTTC. Translated: CASSLIRGVPPYEQYF.

In this sample, this clonotype turned up a few times. The chain is built from TRBV5-1 and TRBJ2-1; TRBD1 agrees at 7 bases. CDR1 and CDR2 from the germline V gene are SGHRS and YFSETQ. The V and J ends lost 0 bases and 9 bases, in that order; junction bases with no gene match: 3. CDR3 size: 13 residues. CDR3 DNA: TGCGCCAGCAGCTTGGGACAGGGCCTTGAGCAGTTCTTC. Its translation: CASSLGQGLEQFF.

This sequence joins TRBV6-2 or TRBV6-3 and TRBJ1-1; tentative D call: TRBD1 (6 bases). The CDR3 is 16 amino acids. Looked up from germline, CDR1 is MNHEY and CDR2 is SVGEGT. Trimming shortened V by 6 bases and J by 5 bases, and 22 bases separated the two germline ends. CDR3 in amino acids: CASRIQDTGHATEAFF. Written as DNA, the CDR3 is TGTGCCAGCAGGATTCAAGACACAGGGCACGCGACTGAAGCTTTCTTT.

This clonotype was found a few times. The chain recombines TRBV10-3 with TRBJ2-5, with D perhaps TRBD1 (6 bases). The germline V gene encodes CDR1 ENHRY and CDR2 SYGVKD. Trimming cost V 0 bases and J 4 bases, with 6 bases left between them. The length of the CDR3 is 13 residues. In nucleotides, the CDR3 is TGTGCCATCAGTGAGTCGGGGGCAGAGACCCAGTACTTC. The encoded protein is CAISESGAETQYF.

The CDR3 DNA follows: TGTGCCACCCGGGACCTTTATAGCAATCAGCCCCAGCATTTT. It codes for CATRDLYSNQPQHF. This chain uses TRBV10-3 with TRBJ1-5; D perhaps matches TRBD1 (5 bases). There are 14 residues in the CDR3. Trimming removed 10 bases from V and 0 bases from J, with 13 bases in between. Germline V gene data show CDR1 as ENHRY and CDR2 as SYGVKD.

This clonotype occurred many times. The chain is built from TRBV29-1 and TRBJ2-3, with 10 positions matching TRBD2. Germline V gene lookup returns CDR1 SQVTM and CDR2 ANQGSEA. The CDR3 has 13 amino acids. V dropped 8 bases and J dropped 1; count of bases not matched to a gene: 3. The CDR3 is CSKREGGTDTQYF. The CDR3 coding sequence is TGCAGCAAGCGGGAGGGGGGCACAGATACGCAGTATTTT.

This clonotype showed up many times. The V gene is TRBV20-1, the J gene TRBJ2-1, with TRBD2 identical over 11 bases. V dropped 1 base and J dropped 0; count of bases not matched to a gene: 2. The CDR3 length is 16 residues. CDR1 and CDR2 from the germline V gene are DFQATT and SNEGSKA (reference sequence). The CDR3 is CSARGLAGFSYNEQFF. The CDR3 DNA sequence: TGCAGTGCTAGAGGACTAGCGGGGTTCTCCTACAATGAGCAGTTCTTC.

As regards this clonotype: Compared with germline, one end of the junction differs, possibly owing to a read error. The chain combines TRBV2 with TRBJ1-5; possible D gene TRBD1, 5 bases. The CDR3 has 14 residues. The germline V gene has CDR1 SNHLY and CDR2 FYNNEI. The CDR3 reads CTSTQGDTNQPQHF. The CDR3 region has the DNA TGTACCAGCACTCAGGGAGATACCAATCAGCCCCAGCATTTT.

This clonotype was seen repeatedly, ten times or more. Here the CDR3 DNA reads TGTGCCAGCAGGGGGACTAGCGGGATAGGGGAGTTCTTC. Its protein is CASRGTSGIGEFF. The chain carries TRBV12-3 or TRBV12-4 and TRBJ2-1, with 13 bases lining up with TRBD2. This CDR3 spans 13 amino acids. The V segment lost 6 bases and the J segment 14 bases; nucleotides outside the gene matches: 7.

The chain uses TRBV29-1 and TRBJ2-2; 7 bases align to TRBD1. CDR3 length: 13 amino acids. Losses at the gene ends were 7 bases for V and 3 bases for J; bases not matched to a gene: 5. CDR1 SQVTM and CDR2 ANQGSEA come from the germline V gene. In DNA, the CDR3 is TGCAGCGCAAACAGGGGTCACACCGGGGAGCTGTTTTTT. Amino acid sequence: CSANRGHTGELFF.

This rearrangement joins TRBV7-9 to TRBJ1-3; D remains ambiguous. CDR1 and CDR2 from the germline V gene are SEHNR and FQNEAQ (reference sequence). The V end lost 1 base, the J end lost 2 bases, and 6 bases lay between the germline ends. CDR3 length equals 14 residues. The CDR3 region has the DNA TGTGCCAGCAGCTTAGGGTCCCCTGGAAACACCATATATTTT. Its protein is CASSLGSPGNTIYF.

The CDR3 region is CSVQSAGLIWTQYF. DNA of the CDR3: TGCAGCGTTCAGTCAGCGGGGCTGATTTGGACGCAGTATTTT. The V call is TRBV29-1, the J call TRBJ2-3; 7 bases fit TRBD2. Per the germline V gene, CDR1 is SQVTM and CDR2 is ANQGSEA. This CDR3 is built from 14 residues. J was trimmed by 9 bases and V by 5 bases; bases with no gene match: 14.

The chain links TRBV5-1 to TRBJ1-6; D call uncertain. Germline V gives CDR1 SGHRS, CDR2 YFSETQ. CDR3 size: 12 residues. Trimming removed 0 bases from V and 8 bases from J, with 3 bases in between. The CDR3 nucleotides read TGCGCCAGCAGCTTGGCGGATTCACCCCTCCACTTT. Its translation: CASSLADSPLHF.

Here the CDR3 reads CASSARNTGELFF. The CDR3 region has the DNA TGTGCCAGCAGCGCCCGGAACACCGGGGAGCTGTTTTTT. The chain combines TRBV9 with TRBJ2-2; unclear D gene. Germline V gives CDR1 SGDLS, CDR2 YYNGEE. Trimming left V 3 bases short and J 1 base short, with 4 bases between. CDR3 size: 13 residues.

V gene TRBV4-1 combines with J gene TRBJ2-7, with unresolved D. The length of the CDR3 is 15 residues. CDR1 and CDR2 from the germline V gene are MGHRA and YSYEKL. V lost 0 bases and J 2 bases, leaving 11 bases between the germline ends. CDR3 DNA: TGCGCCAGCAGCCAAGATACAGCGAGCGCCTACGAGCAGTACTTC. The encoded protein is CASSQDTASAYEQYF.

The rearrangement uses TRBV4-2 and TRBJ2-1; the D is unclear. Germline V lookup: CDR1 LGHNA, CDR2 YNFKEQ. This CDR3 spans 16 amino acids. Trimming cost V 8 bases and J 0 bases, with 17 bases left between them. The chain's CDR3 is CASREARLTSYNEQFF. CDR3 DNA: TGTGCCAGCCGCGAGGCCCGGCTTACCTCCTACAATGAGCAGTTCTTC.

This clonotype occurred a few times. The J gene is TRBJ2-1, the V gene TRBV20-1; 9 bases line up with TRBD2. The junction had 4 bases not matched to a gene; V was cut back by 3 bases and J by 4 bases. CDR3 length: 14 amino acids. Germline V gene sequence: CDR1 DFQATT, CDR2 SNEGSKA (reference sequence). This CDR3 is CSARRLAGYNEQFF. In DNA form, the CDR3 reads TGCAGTGCTAGGCGGCTAGCGGGGTACAATGAGCAGTTCTTC.

This chain connects TRBV20-1 to TRBJ2-5, with D tentatively TRBD2 (6 bases). Looked up from germline, CDR1 is DFQATT and CDR2 is SNEGSKA (reference sequence). The CDR3 runs 13 residues. Trimming removed 3 bases at V and 5 bases at J, with 13 bases between. The CDR3 spells CSAREGTRETQYF. CDR3 DNA sequence: TGCAGTGCTAGGGAGGGGACTCGGGAGACCCAGTACTTC.